Below are 16 T cell receptor beta chains sequenced from a single sample in a study of control samples from healthy donors and cancer patients. Using immunoSEQ multiplex PCR, the repertoire was profiled, and TCRdb retains in-frame clones only, with some absent. The sample contains 150,000 or so clones, approximately 94% of which appear only once. Sequencing was performed on blood. The receptors stem from a man in his forties in good health.

The chain uses TRBV6-5 and TRBJ2-5; no definite D call. The CDR3 sequence is 13 residues long. Trimming removed 0 bases from V and 7 bases from J, with 9 bases in between. From germline, CDR1 is MNHEY and CDR2 SVGAGI. CDR3 sequence (DNA): TGTGCCAGCAGTTACTCGCCAGGATCGACCCAGTACTTC. Translating gives CASSYSPGSTQYF.

The chain links TRBV3-1 (or the pseudogene TRBV3-2) to TRBJ1-4; TRBD1 might be the D (5 bases). V was shortened by 3 bases and J by 3 bases, with 8 bases between the two germline ends. CDR1 and CDR2 from the germline V gene are LGHDT and YNNKEL (reference sequence). The CDR3 has 14 amino acids. The CDR3 DNA follows: TGTGCCAGCAGCCAGTACAGGTCTAATGAAAAACTGTTTTTT. Amino acids: CASSQYRSNEKLFF.

The chain carries TRBV3-1 (or the pseudogene TRBV3-2) and TRBJ1-5; D gene unclear. The CDR3 sequence is 14 residues long. Germline V gene lookup returns CDR1 LGHDT and CDR2 YNNKEL (reference sequence). V lost 3 bases to trimming and J lost 3 bases, with 9 bases between them. The CDR3 loop reads CASSQSADNQPQHF. CDR3 bases: TGTGCCAGCAGCCAGTCGGCAGACAATCAGCCCCAGCATTTT.

CDR3 sequence (DNA): TGTGCCAGCAGTTCGACAGGGGGCCGCGACTATGGCTACACCTTC. Its protein is CASSSTGGRDYGYTF. The V and J genes are TRBV28 and TRBJ1-2, with TRBD1 matching over 10 bases. The CDR3 has 15 amino acids. Trimming removed 4 bases from V and 3 bases from J; junction bases left unmatched: 5. Per the germline V gene, CDR1 is MDHEN and CDR2 is SYDVKM.

About this clone itself: The identical CDR3 is also encoded by other nucleotide sequences in the sample. The gene calls are TRBV18 and TRBJ1-2; D might be TRBD1 (5 bases). Trimming stripped 3 bases from V and 4 bases from J, with 9 bases between. Germline loops: CDR1 KGHSH, CDR2 LQKENI. This CDR3 has 13 residues. The CDR3 reads CASSPGTAYGYTF. In DNA form, the CDR3 reads TGTGCCAGCTCACCTGGGACGGCCTATGGCTACACCTTC.

The chain is built from TRBV10-2 and TRBJ1-6; D gene unclear. Germline V gene lookup returns CDR1 WSHSY and CDR2 SAAADI. V was trimmed by 5 bases and J by 9 bases, leaving 17 bases between them. The CDR3 extends over 15 amino acids. In DNA form, the CDR3 reads TGCGCCAGCAGTAACGGGATGACCGAGGTTTCACCCCTCCACTTT. It is translated as CASSNGMTEVSPLHF.

The chain joins TRBV10-2 to TRBJ2-1; 10 bases line up with TRBD2. The CDR3 sequence is 15 residues long. Germline V lookup: CDR1 WSHSY, CDR2 SAAADI. J lost 8 bases, V lost 5 bases, and 9 bases had no gene match. The CDR3 region is CASSPAGAGGHEQFF. CDR3 DNA: TGCGCCAGCAGTCCGGCGGGAGCGGGGGGGCATGAGCAGTTCTTC.

The chain couples TRBV5-4 to TRBJ2-7; maybe TRBD1 (6 bases). CDR3 length equals 16 residues. The V end was cut by 1 base, the J end by 3 bases, with 17 bases between. The V gene's germline CDR1 is SGHNT and CDR2 YYREEE (reference sequence). This CDR3 is CASSLFLGAGDYEQYF. The CDR3, as DNA: TGTGCCAGCAGCTTGTTCCTTGGAGCAGGGGACTACGAGCAGTACTTC.

J is TRBJ2-3 and V is TRBV7-4, with 9 bases aligning to TRBD2. The junction had 10 bases not matched to a gene; V was cut back by 7 bases and J by 2 bases. The CDR3 runs to 16 residues. CDR1 is SGHVT and CDR2 is SQSDAQ in the germline V gene. The CDR3 loop reads CASKWGLAGHTDTQYF. CDR3 nucleotides: TGTGCCAGCAAGTGGGGGCTAGCGGGACACACAGATACGCAGTATTTT.

This chain joins TRBV7-5 and TRBJ1-5; TRBD1, the table's D call, was not compared with the DNA. TRBV7-5 is recorded as a pseudogene. CDR3 size: 15 residues. The CDR3 loop is CARSLGQASNQPQHF. In DNA form, the CDR3 reads TGTGCCAGAAGCTTAGGGCAGGCTAGCAATCAGCCCCAGCATTTT.

This chain connects TRBV6-6 to TRBJ1-1, with D perhaps matching TRBD1 (6 bases). Trimming shortened V by 5 bases and J by 5 bases, and 12 bases separated the two germline ends. The CDR3 covers 13 residues. Germline V CDR1 and CDR2: MNHNY, SVGAGI (reference sequence). The CDR3 DNA reads as TGTGCCAGCAGTCCACAGGGTGGGACTGAAGCTTTCTTT. Amino acid sequence: CASSPQGGTEAFF.

V is TRBV5-6 and J is TRBJ1-2, with D tentatively TRBD1 (6 bases). Germline-derived CDR1 and CDR2 are SGHDT and YYEEEE. The V end lost 4 bases, the J end lost 8 bases, and 15 bases lay between the germline ends. CDR3 length equals 13 residues. CDR3 protein: CASSPLRGNGYTF. The CDR3 nucleotides are TGTGCCAGCAGCCCATTGAGGGGGAACGGCTACACCTTC.

As regards this clone: Other DNA sequences in this specimen translate into the identical CDR3. CDR3 in amino acids: CASSFLGGQTKKLFF. CDR3 coding DNA: TGTGCCAGCAGTTTCCTAGGGGGGCAGACTAAAAAACTGTTTTTT. The J gene is TRBJ1-4, the V gene TRBV28; D might be TRBD1 (6 bases). Trimming left V 3 bases short and J 9 bases short, with 17 bases between. From germline, CDR1 is MDHEN and CDR2 SYDVKM. The CDR3 is made up of 15 amino acids.

The V gene is TRBV18, the J gene TRBJ1-1, with D perhaps matching TRBD1 (5 bases). Looked up from germline, CDR1 is KGHSH and CDR2 is LQKENI. This CDR3 has 15 residues. V lost 1 base and J 1 base, leaving 10 bases between the germline ends. CDR3 region: CASSPRGPSNTEAFF. In DNA, the CDR3 is TGTGCCAGCTCACCACGGGGACCTTCGAACACTGAAGCTTTCTTT.

This chain connects TRBV5-1 to TRBJ1-2; D remains unclear. V lost 3 bases, J lost 1 base, and 10 bases lay in between. The CDR3 totals 14 residues. Germline V gives CDR1 SGHRS, CDR2 YFSETQ. CDR3: CASSSSPVNYGYTF. The CDR3 region has the DNA TGCGCCAGCAGCTCCAGCCCAGTTAACTATGGCTACACCTTC.

This chain links TRBV24-1 with TRBJ2-1; D not certain. The CDR3 has 11 amino acids. In germline, CDR1 is KGHDR, CDR2 SFDVKD. V was clipped by 0 bases and J by 15 bases, with 8 bases between them. CDR3 DNA sequence: TGTGCCACCAGTGATTTGAAGGCCTGGTTCTTC. Encoded protein: CATSDLKAWFF.